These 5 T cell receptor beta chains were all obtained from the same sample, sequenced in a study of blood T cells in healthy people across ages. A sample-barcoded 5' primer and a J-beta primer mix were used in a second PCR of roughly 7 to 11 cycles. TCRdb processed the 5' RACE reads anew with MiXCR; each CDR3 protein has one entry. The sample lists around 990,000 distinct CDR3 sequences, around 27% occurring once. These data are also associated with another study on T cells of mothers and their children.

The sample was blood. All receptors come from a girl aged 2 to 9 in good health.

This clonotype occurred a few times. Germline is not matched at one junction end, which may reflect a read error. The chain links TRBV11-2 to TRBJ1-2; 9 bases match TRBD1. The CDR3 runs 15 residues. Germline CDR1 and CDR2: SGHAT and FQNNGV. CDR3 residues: CASGLALDRGNGYTF. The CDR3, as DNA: TGTGCCAGCGGCTTAGCCCTGGACAGGGGAAATGGCTACACCTTC. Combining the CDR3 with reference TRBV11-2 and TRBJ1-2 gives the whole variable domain EAGVAQSPRYKIIEKRQSVAFWCNPISGHATLYWYQQILGQGPKLLIQFQNNGVVDDSQLPKDRFSAERLKGVDSTLKIQPAKLEDSAVYLCASGLALDRGNGYTFGSGTRLTVV.

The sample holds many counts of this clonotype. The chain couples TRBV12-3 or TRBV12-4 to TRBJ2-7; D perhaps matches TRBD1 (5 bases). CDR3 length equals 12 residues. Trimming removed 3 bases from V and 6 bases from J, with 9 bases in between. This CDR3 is CASSFGAIEQYF. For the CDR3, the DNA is TGTGCCAGCAGTTTTGGGGCAATCGAGCAGTACTTC.

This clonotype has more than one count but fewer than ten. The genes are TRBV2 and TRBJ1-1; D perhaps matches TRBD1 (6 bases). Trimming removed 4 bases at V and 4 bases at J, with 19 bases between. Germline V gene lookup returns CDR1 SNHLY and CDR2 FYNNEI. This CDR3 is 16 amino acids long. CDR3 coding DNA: TGTGCCAGCAGTGGGCCCCGCGGGGGCATGTTCACTGAAGCTTTCTTT. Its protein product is CASSGPRGGMFTEAFF.

Here the CDR3 reads CASSLGTSTQETQYF. The CDR3 region has the DNA TGTGCCAGCAGCCTCGGGACTAGCACCCAGGAGACCCAGTACTTC. The chain employs TRBV3-1 and TRBJ2-5; 9 nucleotides agree with TRBD2. CDR1 and CDR2 from the germline V gene are LGHDT and YNNKEL (reference sequence). The V gene end was trimmed by 4 bases and the J gene end by 5 bases; junction bases not matched to a gene: 8. This CDR3 has 15 amino acids.

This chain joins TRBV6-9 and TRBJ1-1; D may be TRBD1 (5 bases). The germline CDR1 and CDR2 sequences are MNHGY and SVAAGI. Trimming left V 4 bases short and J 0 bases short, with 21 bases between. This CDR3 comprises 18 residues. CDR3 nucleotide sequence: TGTGCCAGCAGTTTTCTCCCCCGGCGGGGGGGAATGAACACTGAAGCTTTCTTT. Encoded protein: CASSFLPRRGGMNTEAFF.